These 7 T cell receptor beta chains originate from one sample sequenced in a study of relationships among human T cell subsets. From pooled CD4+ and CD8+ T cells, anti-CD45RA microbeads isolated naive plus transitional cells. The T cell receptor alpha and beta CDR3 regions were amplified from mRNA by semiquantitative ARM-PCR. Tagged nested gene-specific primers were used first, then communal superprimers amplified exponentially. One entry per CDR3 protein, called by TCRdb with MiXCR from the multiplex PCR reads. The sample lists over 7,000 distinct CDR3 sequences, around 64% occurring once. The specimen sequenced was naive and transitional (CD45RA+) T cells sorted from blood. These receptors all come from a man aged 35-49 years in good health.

The CDR3 region is CASSLAPWETQYF. CDR3 DNA sequence: TGTGCCAGCAGCTTAGCCCCGTGGGAGACCCAGTACTTC. V usage is TRBV11-2 and J usage is TRBJ2-5; D gene uncertain. Germline CDR1 is SGHAT and CDR2 is FQNNGV. Deletions cut 1 base from V and 5 bases from J, with 8 bases between. This CDR3 has 13 amino acids.

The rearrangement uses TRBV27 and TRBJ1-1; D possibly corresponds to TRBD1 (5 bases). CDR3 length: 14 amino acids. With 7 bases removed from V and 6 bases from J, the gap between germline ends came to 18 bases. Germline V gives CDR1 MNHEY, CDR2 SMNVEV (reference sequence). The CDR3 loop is CASTPRGVSAEAFF. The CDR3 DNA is TGTGCCAGCACCCCTCGAGGGGTATCGGCTGAAGCTTTCTTT.

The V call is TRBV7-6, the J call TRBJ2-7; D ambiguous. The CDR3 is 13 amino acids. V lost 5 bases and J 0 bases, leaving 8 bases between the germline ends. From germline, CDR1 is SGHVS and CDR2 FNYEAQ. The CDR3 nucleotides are TGTGCCAGCAGCCAACAGCTCTCCTACGAGCAGTACTTC. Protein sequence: CASSQQLSYEQYF. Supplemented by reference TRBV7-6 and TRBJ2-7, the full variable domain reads GAGVSQSPRYKVTKRGQDVALRCDPISGHVSLYWYRQALGQGPEFLTYFNYEAQQDKSGLPNDRFSAERPEGSISTLTIQRTEQRDSAMYRCASSQQLSYEQYFGPGTRLTVT.

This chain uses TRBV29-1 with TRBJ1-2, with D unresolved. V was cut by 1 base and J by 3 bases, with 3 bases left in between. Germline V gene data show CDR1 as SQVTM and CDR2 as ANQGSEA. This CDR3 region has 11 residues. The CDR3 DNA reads TGCAGCGTTGAAGGGGACTATGGCTACACCTTC. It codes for CSVEGDYGYTF.

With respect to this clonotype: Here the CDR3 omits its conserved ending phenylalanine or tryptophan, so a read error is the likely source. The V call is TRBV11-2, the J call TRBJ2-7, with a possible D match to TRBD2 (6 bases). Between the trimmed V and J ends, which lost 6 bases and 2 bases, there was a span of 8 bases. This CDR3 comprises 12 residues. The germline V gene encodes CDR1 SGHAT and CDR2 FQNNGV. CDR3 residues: CASRGGTYEQYL. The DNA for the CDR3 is TGTGCCAGCAGAGGCGGGACCTACGAGCAGTACCTC.

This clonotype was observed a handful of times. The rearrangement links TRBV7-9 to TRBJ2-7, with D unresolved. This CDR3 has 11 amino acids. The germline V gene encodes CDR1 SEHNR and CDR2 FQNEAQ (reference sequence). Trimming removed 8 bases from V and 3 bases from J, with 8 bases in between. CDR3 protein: CASESDYEQYF. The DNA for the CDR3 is TGTGCCAGCGAGAGTGACTACGAGCAGTACTTC.

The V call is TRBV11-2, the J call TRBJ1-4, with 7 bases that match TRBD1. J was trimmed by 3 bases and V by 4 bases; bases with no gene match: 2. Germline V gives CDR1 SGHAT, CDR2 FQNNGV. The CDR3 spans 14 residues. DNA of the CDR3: TGTGCCAGCAGCTCGGGACAGCCTAATGAAAAACTGTTTTTT. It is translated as CASSSGQPNEKLFF.